This TCR beta chain was identified in a study of CD8 T cells in ankylosing spondylitis. V dropped 2 bases and J dropped 2 bases, with 8 bases sitting between them. Germline V lookup: CDR1 SGHRS, CDR2 YFSETQ. CDR3 length: 13 residues. This clonotype was found many times. Its antigen is unknown. Preparation of TCR beta libraries was done by quantitative 5'-RACE with molecular barcodes. TCRdb processed the 5' RACE reads anew with MiXCR; each CDR3 protein has one entry. The sample lists around 250,000 distinct CDR3 sequences; about 10% were seen once. The study, taken as a whole, reports: Apparently characteristic of ankylosing spondylitis blood was a TCR beta motif (under ten highly homologous variants).

Material for sequencing was blood, either unsorted or a sorted T cell fraction (not recorded which). The receptor comes from a male donor with ankylosing spondylitis or in good health (not recorded which). The J gene is TRBJ2-7, the V gene TRBV5-1; D is undetermined. The CDR3 region is CASSFLSAYEQYF. The CDR3 DNA reads as TGCGCCAGCAGCTTTCTCAGTGCCTACGAGCAGTACTTC.